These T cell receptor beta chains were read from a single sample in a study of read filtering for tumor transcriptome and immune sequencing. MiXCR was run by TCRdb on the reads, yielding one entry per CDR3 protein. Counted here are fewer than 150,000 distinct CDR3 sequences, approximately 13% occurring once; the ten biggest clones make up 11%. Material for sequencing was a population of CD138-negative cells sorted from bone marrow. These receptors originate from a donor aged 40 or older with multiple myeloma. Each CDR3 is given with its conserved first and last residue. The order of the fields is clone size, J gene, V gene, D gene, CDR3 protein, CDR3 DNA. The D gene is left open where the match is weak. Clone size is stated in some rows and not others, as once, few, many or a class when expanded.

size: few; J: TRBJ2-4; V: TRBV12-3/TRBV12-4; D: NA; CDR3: CASSLAGEPAKNTQYF; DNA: TGTGCCAGCAGCCTTGCGGGCGAACCAGCCAAAAACACTCAGTACTTC
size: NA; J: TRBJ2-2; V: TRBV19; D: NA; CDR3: CASSTRVGMNTGELFF; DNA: TGTGCCAGTAGTACTAGAGTCGGGATGAACACCGGGGAGCTGTTTTTT
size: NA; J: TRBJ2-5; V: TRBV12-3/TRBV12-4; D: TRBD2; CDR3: CASRRGWGSSGGFQLGETQYF; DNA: TGTGCCAGCAGGCGGGGCTGGGGGTCTAGCGGTGGCTTCCAACTGGGGGAGACCCAGTACTTC
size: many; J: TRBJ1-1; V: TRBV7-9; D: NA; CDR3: CASSLGGALNTEAFF; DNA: TGTGCCAGCAGCTTAGGGGGGGCGTTGAACACTGAAGCTTTCTTT
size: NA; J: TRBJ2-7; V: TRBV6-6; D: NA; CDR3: CASSCDSTYEQYF; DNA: TGTGCCAGCAGTTGCGACTCCACCTACGAGCAGTACTTC
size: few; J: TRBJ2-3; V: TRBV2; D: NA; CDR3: CASSRGAADTQYF; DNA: TGTGCCAGCAGTAGGGGGGCGGCCGATACGCAGTATTTT
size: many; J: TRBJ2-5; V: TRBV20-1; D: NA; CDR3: CSANELRGLETQYF; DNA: TGCAGTGCGAACGAGCTGAGGGGGTTGGAGACCCAGTACTTC
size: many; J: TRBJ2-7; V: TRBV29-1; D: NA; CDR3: CSALEGLHYEQYF; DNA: TGCAGCGCTCTGGAGGGGCTCCACTACGAGCAGTACTTC
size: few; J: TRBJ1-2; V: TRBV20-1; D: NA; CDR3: CSARSIKQSYGYTF; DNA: TGCAGTGCTAGATCCATTAAGCAGTCCTATGGCTACACCTTC
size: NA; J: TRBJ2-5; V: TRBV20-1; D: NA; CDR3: CSASRSAVLETQYF; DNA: TGCAGTGCTAGCCGATCGGCAGTTTTAGAGACCCAGTACTTC
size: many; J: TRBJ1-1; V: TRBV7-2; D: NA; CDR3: CASSLAANTEAFF; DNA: TGTGCCAGCAGCTTAGCGGCCAACACTGAAGCTTTCTTT
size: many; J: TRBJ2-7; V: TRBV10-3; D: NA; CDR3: CAISVNAYEQYF; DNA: TGTGCCATCAGTGTGAACGCCTACGAGCAGTACTTC
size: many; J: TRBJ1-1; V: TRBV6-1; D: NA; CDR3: CASSDSGLLNTEAFF; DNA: TGTGCCAGCAGTGATTCGGGGCTTTTGAACACTGAAGCTTTCTTT
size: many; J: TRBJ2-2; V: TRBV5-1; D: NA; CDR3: CASSLGSGENTGELFF; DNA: TGCGCCAGCAGCCTGGGCTCGGGCGAGAACACCGGGGAGCTGTTTTTT
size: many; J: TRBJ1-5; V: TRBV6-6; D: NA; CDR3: CASSYIGGGQPQHF; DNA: TGTGCCAGCAGTTACATAGGGGGGGGACAGCCCCAGCATTTT
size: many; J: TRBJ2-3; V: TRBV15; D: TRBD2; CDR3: CATSRDRAGVDTQYF; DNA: TGTGCCACCAGCAGAGATCGAGCGGGGGTTGATACGCAGTATTTT
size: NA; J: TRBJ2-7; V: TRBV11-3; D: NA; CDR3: CAGSPGTPPYEQYF; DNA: TGTGCCGGCAGCCCCGGGACACCACCCTACGAGCAGTACTTC
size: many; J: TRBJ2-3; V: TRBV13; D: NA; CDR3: CASSPQDTQYF; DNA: TGTGCCAGCAGCCCACAGGATACGCAGTATTTT
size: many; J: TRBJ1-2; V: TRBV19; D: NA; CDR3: CASSMNRFYGYTF; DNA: TGTGCCAGTAGTATGAACAGATTCTATGGCTACACCTTC
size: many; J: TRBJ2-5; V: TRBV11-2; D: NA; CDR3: CASSLNPGVGQETQYF; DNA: TGTGCCAGCAGCTTAAATCCGGGAGTTGGCCAAGAGACCCAGTACTTC
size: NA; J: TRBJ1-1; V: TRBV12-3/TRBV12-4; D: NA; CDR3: CASSKGHSNTEAFF; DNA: TGTGCCAGCAGTAAAGGACACTCGAACACTGAAGCTTTCTTT
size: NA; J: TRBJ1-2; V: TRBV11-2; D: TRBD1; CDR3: CASSSTGGIVYGYTF; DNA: TGTGCCAGCAGCTCAACAGGGGGCATTGTCTATGGCTACACCTTC
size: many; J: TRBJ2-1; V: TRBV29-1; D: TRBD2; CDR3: CSVDTGTSGGVYEQFF; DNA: TGCAGCGTTGACACCGGGACTAGCGGGGGAGTCTATGAGCAGTTCTTC
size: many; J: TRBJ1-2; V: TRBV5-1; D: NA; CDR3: CASSLAAESSINYGYTF; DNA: TGCGCCAGCAGCTTGGCGGCGGAGAGCTCAATTAACTATGGCTACACCTTC